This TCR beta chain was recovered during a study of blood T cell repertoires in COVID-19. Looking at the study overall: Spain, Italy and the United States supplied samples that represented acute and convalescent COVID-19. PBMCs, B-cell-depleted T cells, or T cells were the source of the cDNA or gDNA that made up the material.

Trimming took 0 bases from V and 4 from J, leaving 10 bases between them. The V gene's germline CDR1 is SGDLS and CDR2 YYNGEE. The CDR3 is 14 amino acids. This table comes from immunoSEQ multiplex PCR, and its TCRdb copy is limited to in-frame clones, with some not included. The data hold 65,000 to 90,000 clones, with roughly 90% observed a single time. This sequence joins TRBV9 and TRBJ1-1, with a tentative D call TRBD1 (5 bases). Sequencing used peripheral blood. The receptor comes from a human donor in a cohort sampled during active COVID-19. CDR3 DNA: TGTGCCAGCAGCGTAGACTCTAGGGGCACTGAAGCTTTCTTT. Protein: CASSVDSRGTEAFF.